This entry lists 14 T cell receptor beta chains sequenced from one sample in a study of cytomegalovirus exposure and HLA in healthy donors. PCR was performed using 60 Vbeta and 13 Jbeta primers. The table came from immunoSEQ multiplex PCR; TCRdb's copy has only in-frame clones and leaves some out. The top ten clones hold 0.2% to 0.25% of a sample with a few hundred thousand clones, 70% to 80% of them seen once. The sample taken for sequencing was PBMCs. Receptors were obtained from a girl aged 2 to 10 in good health and CMV-seronegative.

The chain combines TRBV12-5 with TRBJ1-2, with 9 bases aligning to TRBD1. Looked up from germline, CDR1 is LGHNT and CDR2 is FRNRAP. The length of the CDR3 is 13 residues. The V and J ends lost 6 bases and 4 bases, in that order; junction bases with no gene match: 3. In DNA form, the CDR3 reads TGTGCTAGTGGAGGGGACAGGGCCTATGGCTACACCTTC. Its translation: CASGGDRAYGYTF.

The chain employs TRBV14 and TRBJ1-1; D unclear. The germline V and J ends were trimmed by 5 bases and 5 bases, with 6 bases remaining between them. The germline CDR1 and CDR2 sequences are SGHDN and FVKESK. This CDR3 contains 11 residues. The chain's CDR3 is CASSNSTEAFF. As DNA, the CDR3 is TGTGCCAGCAGCAACAGTACTGAAGCTTTCTTT.

The V and J genes are TRBV6-1 and TRBJ2-7, with 8 positions matching TRBD2. V gave up 8 bases and J gave up 0 bases; unmatched junction bases: 9. CDR3 length: 15 amino acids. In germline, CDR1 is MNHNS, CDR2 SASEGT. In DNA form, the CDR3 reads TGTGCCAGCGACCAAGGCGGGGGGAGCTCCTACGAGCAGTACTTC. The encoded protein is CASDQGGGSSYEQYF.

The rearrangement joins TRBV7-9 to TRBJ2-1; possibly TRBD2 for D (5 bases). V lost 5 bases and J lost 0, with 14 bases in between. The CDR3 covers 16 residues. Germline assignment: CDR1 SEHNR and CDR2 FQNEAQ (reference sequence). CDR3 protein: CASSPAVGFSYNEQFF. The DNA of the CDR3 is TGTGCCAGCAGCCCAGCGGTGGGCTTCTCCTACAATGAGCAGTTCTTC.

This chain uses TRBV6-5 with TRBJ1-4; unclear D gene. Germline-derived CDR1 and CDR2 are MNHEY and SVGAGI. Trimming took off 2 bases at V and 0 bases at J, with 4 bases between the two ends. The CDR3 contains 14 residues. The CDR3 DNA follows: TGTGCCAGCAGTTACCGTGCAACTAATGAAAAACTGTTTTTT. This gives the protein CASSYRATNEKLFF.

This clone was recorded a few times. The V gene is TRBV18, the J gene TRBJ2-7; D is perhaps TRBD1 (6 bases). This CDR3 region has 13 residues. Trimming left V 6 bases short and J 1 base short, with 10 bases between. Germline values: CDR1 KGHSH, CDR2 LQKENI. In DNA, the CDR3 is TGTGCCAGCTCGCCCGGACAGTCCTACGAGCAGTACTTC. As protein: CASSPGQSYEQYF.

The J gene is TRBJ2-3, the V gene TRBV6-5; 11 bases are shared with TRBD1. Germline V gene sequence: CDR1 MNHEY, CDR2 SVGAGI. This CDR3 contains 15 residues. Unmatched junction bases numbered 1, after V lost 4 bases and J lost 1 base. The CDR3 region is CASSWGQGGTDTQYF. The DNA of the CDR3 is TGTGCCAGCAGTTGGGGACAGGGGGGCACAGATACGCAGTATTTT.

The V gene is TRBV6-1, the J gene TRBJ2-5; TRBD1 might be the D (5 bases). Between the trimmed V and J ends, which lost 7 bases and 4 bases, there was a span of 10 bases. CDR1 is MNHNS, CDR2 SASEGT, per germline. The CDR3 runs 12 residues. The CDR3 DNA follows: TGTGCCAGCACTGACAGTTCAGAGACCCAGTACTTC. Translation gives CASTDSSETQYF.

This chain links TRBV7-6 with TRBJ2-5; D is ambiguous. V was pared by 0 bases and J by 1 base, with 9 bases between. Per germline, CDR1 SGHVS and CDR2 FNYEAQ. The CDR3 contains 15 residues. CDR3 protein: CASSLAPKSQETQYF. The DNA of the CDR3 is TGTGCCAGCAGCTTAGCACCAAAGAGCCAAGAGACCCAGTACTTC.

This chain joins TRBV9 and TRBJ1-1, with unresolved D. The CDR3 is 16 amino acids. V was trimmed by 1 base and J by 4 bases, leaving 17 bases between them. The germline V gene encodes CDR1 SGDLS and CDR2 YYNGEE. CDR3 region: CASSVQATPTVTEAFF. The DNA for the CDR3 is TGTGCCAGCAGCGTACAGGCGACCCCGACGGTCACTGAAGCTTTCTTT.

The chain uses TRBV19 and TRBJ1-3; D call uncertain. CDR1 and CDR2 (germline): LNHDA, SQIVND (reference sequence). V was trimmed by 5 bases and J by 2 bases, leaving 7 bases between them. The CDR3 is 13 amino acids. In nucleotides, the CDR3 is TGTGCCAGTAGTCTGACAACTGGAAACACCATATATTTT. Translated, it gives CASSLTTGNTIYF. Together with reference TRBV19 and TRBJ1-3, the CDR3 gives the full variable domain: DGGITQSPKYLFRKEGQNVTLSCEQNLNHDAMYWYRQDPGQGLRLIYYSQIVNDFQKGDIAEGYSVSREKKESFPLTVTSAQKNPTAFYLCASSLTTGNTIYFGEGSWLTVV.

The gene calls are TRBV10-1 and TRBJ1-5; the D is unclear. The CDR3 runs 10 residues. With 4 bases removed from V and 9 bases from J, the gap between germline ends came to 4 bases. Germline CDR1 WNHNN, CDR2 SYGVQD (reference sequence). The CDR3, as DNA: TGCGCCAGCAGTGCTTGGCCCCAGCATTTT. Translation gives CASSAWPQHF.

The chain uses TRBV27 and TRBJ2-2; D gene unclear. Germline CDR1 is MNHEY and CDR2 is SMNVEV (reference sequence). V shed 5 bases and J shed 2 bases, with 6 bases lying between them. The CDR3 runs to 13 residues. As DNA, the CDR3 is TGTGCCAGCAGTCGAGGTAACACCGGGGAGCTGTTTTTT. Protein sequence: CASSRGNTGELFF.

The chain links TRBV19 to TRBJ1-2; weak D call: TRBD1 (5 bases). V was pared by 4 bases and J by 4 bases, with 10 bases between. The CDR3 loop spans 13 amino acids. CDR1 is LNHDA and CDR2 is SQIVND in the germline V gene (reference sequence). The CDR3 is CASSKSGGYGYTF. CDR3 DNA: TGTGCCAGTAGTAAAAGCGGGGGCTATGGCTACACCTTC. Using reference TRBV19 and TRBJ1-2 for the parts outside the CDR3, the full variable domain is DGGITQSPKYLFRKEGQNVTLSCEQNLNHDAMYWYRQDPGQGLRLIYYSQIVNDFQKGDIAEGYSVSREKKESFPLTVTSAQKNPTAFYLCASSKSGGYGYTFGSGTRLTVV.